This TCR beta chain was found in a study of cytomegalovirus exposure and HLA in healthy donors. Overall study results and limits: TCR beta chains numbering roughly 150 were designated cytomegalovirus-associated.

A multiplex PCR was run with 60 Vbeta primers and 13 Jbeta primers. Libraries were prepared by immunoSEQ multiplex PCR; TCRdb keeps only in-frame clonotypes and omits some of them. The sample's table shows about 70,000 clones. Details on this clone: No antigen is known for it.

Germline V lookup: CDR1 SQVTM, CDR2 ANQGSEA. The V segment lost 6 bases and the J segment 2 bases; nucleotides outside the gene matches: 19. The CDR3 is made up of 19 amino acids. The specimen was PBMCs. The gene calls are TRBV29-1 and TRBJ2-6; 7 positions match TRBD1. This clonotype was obtained from a female donor in good health and CMV-seropositive. The CDR3, as DNA: TGCAGCGTGAGAGTCTCAGACAGGGTGGAAAAAACTGGGGCCAACGTCCTGACTTTC. Translating it yields CSVRVSDRVEKTGANVLTF.